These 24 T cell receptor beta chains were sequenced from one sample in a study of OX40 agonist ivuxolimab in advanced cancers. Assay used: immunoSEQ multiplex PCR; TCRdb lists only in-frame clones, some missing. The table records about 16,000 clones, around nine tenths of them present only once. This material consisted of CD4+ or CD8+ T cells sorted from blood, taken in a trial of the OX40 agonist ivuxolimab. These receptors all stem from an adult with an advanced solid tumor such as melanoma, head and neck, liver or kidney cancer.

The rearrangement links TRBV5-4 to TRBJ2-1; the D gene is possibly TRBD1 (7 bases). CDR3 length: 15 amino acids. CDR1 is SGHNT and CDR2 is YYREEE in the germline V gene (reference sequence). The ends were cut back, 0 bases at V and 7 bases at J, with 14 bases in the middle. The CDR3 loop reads CASSLDQGGMNEQFF. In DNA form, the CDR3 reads TGTGCCAGCAGCTTGGACCAGGGGGGCATGAATGAGCAGTTCTTC.

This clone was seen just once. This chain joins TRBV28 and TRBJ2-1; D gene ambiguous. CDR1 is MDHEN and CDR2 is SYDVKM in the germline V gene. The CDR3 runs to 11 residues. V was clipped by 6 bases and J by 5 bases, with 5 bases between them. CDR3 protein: CASSLNNEQFF. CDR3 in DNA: TGTGCCAGCAGCCTAAACAATGAGCAGTTCTTC.

CDR3 residues: CASSIVRTASSYNSPLHF. As DNA, the CDR3 is TGTGCCAGTAGTATAGTTCGGACCGCGAGCTCCTATAATTCACCCCTCCACTTT. The chain has TRBV19 and TRBJ1-6; D gene ambiguous. V was clipped by 1 base and J by 0 bases, with 13 bases between them. Germline V lookup: CDR1 LNHDA, CDR2 SQIVND (reference sequence). This CDR3 contains 18 residues.

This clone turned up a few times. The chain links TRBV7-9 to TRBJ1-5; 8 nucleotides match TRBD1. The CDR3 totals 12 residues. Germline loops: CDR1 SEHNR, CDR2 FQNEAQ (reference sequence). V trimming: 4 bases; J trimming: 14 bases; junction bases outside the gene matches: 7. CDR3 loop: CASSSLGQGKHF. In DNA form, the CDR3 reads TGTGCCAGCAGCTCGCTCGGACAGGGAAAGCATTTT.

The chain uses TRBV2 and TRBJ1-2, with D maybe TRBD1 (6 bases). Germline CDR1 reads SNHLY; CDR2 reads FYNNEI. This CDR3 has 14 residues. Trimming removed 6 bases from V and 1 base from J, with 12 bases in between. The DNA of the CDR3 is TGTGCCAGCAGGAGACGGGGGCTTAACTATGGCTACACCTTC. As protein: CASRRRGLNYGYTF.

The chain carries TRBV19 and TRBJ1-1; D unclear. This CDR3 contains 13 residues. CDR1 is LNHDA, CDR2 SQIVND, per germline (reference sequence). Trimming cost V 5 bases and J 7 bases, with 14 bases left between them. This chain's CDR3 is CASSAGPTFEAFF. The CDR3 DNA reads TGTGCCAGTAGTGCCGGACCCACATTTGAAGCTTTCTTT.

DNA for the CDR3: TGTGCCAGTAACGACAGGGGGCTGGGCGGCTACACCTTC. This sequence encodes CASNDRGLGGYTF. The chain is built from TRBV19 and TRBJ1-2; 10 bases are shared with TRBD1. Germline lookup yields CDR1 LNHDA and CDR2 SQIVND (reference sequence). V was clipped by 7 bases and J by 8 bases; unmatched bases: 7. The CDR3 extends over 13 amino acids.

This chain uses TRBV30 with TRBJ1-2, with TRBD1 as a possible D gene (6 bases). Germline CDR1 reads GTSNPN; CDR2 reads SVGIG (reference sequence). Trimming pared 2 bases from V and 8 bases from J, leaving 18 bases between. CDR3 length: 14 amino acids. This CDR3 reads CAWSIPGASGGYTF. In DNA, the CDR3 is TGTGCCTGGAGTATCCCGGGGGCCTCTGGGGGCTACACCTTC.

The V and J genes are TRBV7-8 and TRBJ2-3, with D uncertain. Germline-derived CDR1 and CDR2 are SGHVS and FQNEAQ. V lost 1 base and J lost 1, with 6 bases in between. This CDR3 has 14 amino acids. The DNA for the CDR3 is TGTGCCAGCAGCTTAGACCAACGCACAGATACGCAGTATTTT. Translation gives CASSLDQRTDTQYF.

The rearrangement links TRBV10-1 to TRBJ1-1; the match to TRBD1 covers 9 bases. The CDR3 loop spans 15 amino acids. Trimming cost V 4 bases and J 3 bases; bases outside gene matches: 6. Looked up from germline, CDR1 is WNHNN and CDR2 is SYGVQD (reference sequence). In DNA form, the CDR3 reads TGCGCCAGCAGTGGGAAACAGGGGGCGGACACTGAAGCTTTCTTT. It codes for CASSGKQGADTEAFF.

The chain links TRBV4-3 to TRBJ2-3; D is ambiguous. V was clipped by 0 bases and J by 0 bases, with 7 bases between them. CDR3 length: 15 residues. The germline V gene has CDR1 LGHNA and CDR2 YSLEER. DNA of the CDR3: TGCGCCAGCAGCCAAGACCTTACTAGCACAGATACGCAGTATTTT. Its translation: CASSQDLTSTDTQYF.

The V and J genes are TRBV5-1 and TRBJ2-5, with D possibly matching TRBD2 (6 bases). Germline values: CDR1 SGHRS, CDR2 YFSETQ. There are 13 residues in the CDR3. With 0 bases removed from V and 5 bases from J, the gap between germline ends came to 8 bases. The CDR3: CASSLGGGETQYF. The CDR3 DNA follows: TGCGCCAGCAGCTTGGGTGGGGGGGAGACCCAGTACTTC.

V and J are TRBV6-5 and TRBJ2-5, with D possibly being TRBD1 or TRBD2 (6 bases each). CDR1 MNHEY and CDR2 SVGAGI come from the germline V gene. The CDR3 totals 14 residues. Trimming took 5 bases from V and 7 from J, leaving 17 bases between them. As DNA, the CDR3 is TGTGCCAGCAGTACCCGGGACATCGGGAGGACCCAGTACTTC. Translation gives CASSTRDIGRTQYF.

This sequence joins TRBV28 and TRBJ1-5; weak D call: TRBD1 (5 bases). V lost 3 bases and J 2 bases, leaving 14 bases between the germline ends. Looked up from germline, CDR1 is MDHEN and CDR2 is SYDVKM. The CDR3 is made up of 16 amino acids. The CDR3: CASSFGKRGGNQPQHF. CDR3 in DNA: TGTGCCAGCAGTTTCGGGAAAAGGGGCGGCAATCAGCCCCAGCATTTT.

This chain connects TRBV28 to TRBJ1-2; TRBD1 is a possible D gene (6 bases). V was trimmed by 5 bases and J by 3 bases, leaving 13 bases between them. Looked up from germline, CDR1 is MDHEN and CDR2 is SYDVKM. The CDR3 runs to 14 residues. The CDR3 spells CASSPGGGYYGYTF. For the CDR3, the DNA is TGTGCCAGCAGTCCGGGGGGGGGCTACTATGGCTACACCTTC.

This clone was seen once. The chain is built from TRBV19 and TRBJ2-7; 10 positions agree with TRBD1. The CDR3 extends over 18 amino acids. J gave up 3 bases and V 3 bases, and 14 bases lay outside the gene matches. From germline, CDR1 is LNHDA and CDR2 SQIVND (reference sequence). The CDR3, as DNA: TGTGCCAGTAGTATTAAGACAGGGGGCCTCATTCGTGACTACGAGCAGTACTTC. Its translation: CASSIKTGGLIRDYEQYF. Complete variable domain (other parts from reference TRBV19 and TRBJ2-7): DGGITQSPKYLFRKEGQNVTLSCEQNLNHDAMYWYRQDPGQGLRLIYYSQIVNDFQKGDIAEGYSVSREKKESFPLTVTSAQKNPTAFYLCASSIKTGGLIRDYEQYFGPGTRLTVT.

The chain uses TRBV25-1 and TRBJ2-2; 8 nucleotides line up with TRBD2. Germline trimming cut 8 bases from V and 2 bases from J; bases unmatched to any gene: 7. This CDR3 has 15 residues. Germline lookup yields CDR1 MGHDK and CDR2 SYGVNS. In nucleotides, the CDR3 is TGTGCCAGCTGCCGCGGGGGGTCTAACACCGGGGAGCTGTTTTTT. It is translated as CASCRGGSNTGELFF. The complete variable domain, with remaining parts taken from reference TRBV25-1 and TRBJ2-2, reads EADIYQTPRYLVIGTGKKITLECSQTMGHDKMYWYQQDPGMELHLIHYSYGVNSTEKGDLSSESTVSRIRTEHFPLTLESARPSHTSQYLCASCRGGSNTGELFFGEGSRLTVL.

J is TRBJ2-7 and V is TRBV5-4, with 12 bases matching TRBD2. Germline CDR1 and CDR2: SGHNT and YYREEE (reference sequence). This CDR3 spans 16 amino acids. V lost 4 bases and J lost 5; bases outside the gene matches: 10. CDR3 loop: CASSDGLAGLMDEQYF. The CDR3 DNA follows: TGTGCCAGCAGCGACGGACTAGCGGGATTAATGGACGAGCAGTACTTC. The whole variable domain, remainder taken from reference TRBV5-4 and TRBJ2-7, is ETGVTQSPTHLIKTRGQQVTLRCSSQSGHNTVSWYQQALGQGPQFIFQYYREEENGRGNFPPRFSGLQFPNYSSELNVNALELDDSALYLCASSDGLAGLMDEQYFGPGTRLTVT.

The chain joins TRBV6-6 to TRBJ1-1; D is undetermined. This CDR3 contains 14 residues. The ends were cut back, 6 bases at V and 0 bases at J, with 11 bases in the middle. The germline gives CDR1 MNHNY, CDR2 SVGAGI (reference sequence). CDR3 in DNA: TGTGCCAGCAGCCAGCCCAGGCTGAACACTGAAGCTTTCTTT. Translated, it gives CASSQPRLNTEAFF.

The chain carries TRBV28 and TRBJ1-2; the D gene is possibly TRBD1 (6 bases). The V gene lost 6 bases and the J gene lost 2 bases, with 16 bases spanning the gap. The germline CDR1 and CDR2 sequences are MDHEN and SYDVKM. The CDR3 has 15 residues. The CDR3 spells CASRGARGGNYGYTF. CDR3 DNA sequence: TGTGCCAGCAGGGGAGCAAGGGGGGGGAACTATGGCTACACCTTC.

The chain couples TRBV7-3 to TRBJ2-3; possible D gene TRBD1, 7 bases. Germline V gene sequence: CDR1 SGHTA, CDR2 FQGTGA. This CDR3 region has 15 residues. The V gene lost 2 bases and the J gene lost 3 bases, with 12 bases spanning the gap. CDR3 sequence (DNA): TGTGCCAGCAGCTTACAGGGGGGAAGAACAGATACGCAGTATTTT. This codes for CASSLQGGRTDTQYF.

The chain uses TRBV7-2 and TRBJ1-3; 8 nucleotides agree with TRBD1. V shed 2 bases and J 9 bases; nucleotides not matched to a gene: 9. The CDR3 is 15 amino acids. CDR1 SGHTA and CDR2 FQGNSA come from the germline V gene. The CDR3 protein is CASSLRWQGARTIYF. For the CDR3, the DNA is TGTGCCAGCAGCTTACGGTGGCAGGGGGCCCGCACCATATATTTT.

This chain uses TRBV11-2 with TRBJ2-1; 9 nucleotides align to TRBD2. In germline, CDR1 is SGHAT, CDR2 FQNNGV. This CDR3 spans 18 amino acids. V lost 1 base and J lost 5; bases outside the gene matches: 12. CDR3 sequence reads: CASSLGVWREGRNNEQFF. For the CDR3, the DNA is TGTGCCAGCAGCTTAGGGGTTTGGCGGGAGGGCCGGAACAATGAGCAGTTCTTC.

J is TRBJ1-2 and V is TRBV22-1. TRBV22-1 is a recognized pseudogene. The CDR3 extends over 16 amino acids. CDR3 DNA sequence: TGTCCTGGAGGAAGATTCGAAAGCGAGAAGACCTATGGCTACACCTTC. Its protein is CPGGRFESEKTYGYTF.